Below are 17 T cell receptor beta chains sequenced from a single sample in a study of graft-versus-host responses after intestinal transplantation. Sequenced by immunoSEQ multiplex PCR; TCRdb stores in-frame clones only, minus some. The sample records roughly 120,000 clones, approximately 90% being singletons. Antigen specificity for these receptors is unknown. This specimen consisted of unstimulated CD4+ T cells sorted from spleen or lymph node cells, obtained before intestinal transplant. These receptors all stem from a human donor who received an intestinal transplant.

The sample holds one count of this clone. The identical CDR3 is also encoded by other nucleotide sequences in the sample. The chain couples TRBV29-1 to TRBJ1-5; D may be TRBD1 (6 bases). Germline V gene sequence: CDR1 SQVTM, CDR2 ANQGSEA. The CDR3 runs to 13 residues. V was shortened by 4 bases and J by 0 bases, with 7 bases between the two germline ends. The CDR3 nucleotides are TGCAGCGTTGGGACAGATAGCAATCAGCCCCAGCATTTT. Its translation: CSVGTDSNQPQHF.

This chain links TRBV7-2 with TRBJ2-5; no clear D. CDR1 SGHTA and CDR2 FQGNSA come from the germline V gene. The ends were cut back, 4 bases at V and 4 bases at J, with 16 bases in the middle. The CDR3 is 15 residues long. CDR3 coding DNA: TGTGCCAGCAGCTCCTTACAAGACGGGTCAGAGACCCAGTACTTC. It yields the protein CASSSLQDGSETQYF.

The rearrangement joins TRBV11-2 to TRBJ1-2; the D gene is possibly TRBD1 (5 bases). V was trimmed by 4 bases and J by 2 bases, leaving 14 bases between them. The CDR3 loop spans 15 amino acids. Germline V gene lookup returns CDR1 SGHAT and CDR2 FQNNGV. The CDR3 reads CASSSLVGGNYGYTF. The CDR3 nucleotides read TGTGCCAGCAGCTCCCTAGTTGGGGGGAACTATGGCTACACCTTC.

This clone was detected a few times. This rearrangement joins TRBV4-1 to TRBJ1-2; TRBD1 matches at 11 bases. V was clipped by 0 bases and J by 6 bases; unmatched bases: 3. CDR1 and CDR2 (germline): MGHRA, YSYEKL. There are 15 residues in the CDR3. The DNA of the CDR3 is TGCGCCAGCAGCCAAGACGGACAGGGGGCGAATGGCTACACCTTC. Protein sequence: CASSQDGQGANGYTF.

The chain combines TRBV6-1 with TRBJ2-2, with no clear D. V dropped 8 bases and J dropped 6 bases, with 13 bases sitting between them. The CDR3 consists of 13 residues. Germline V lookup: CDR1 MNHNS, CDR2 SASEGT. The CDR3 DNA is TGTGCCAGCCCGAGGTTAGGTTCCGGGGAGCTGTTTTTT. Protein: CASPRLGSGELFF.

The chain has TRBV19 and TRBJ2-4, with 10 bases fitting TRBD2. J was trimmed by 2 bases and V by 5 bases; bases with no gene match: 9. CDR3 length: 17 residues. CDR1 LNHDA and CDR2 SQIVND come from the germline V gene (reference sequence). CDR3 DNA: TGTGCCAGTAGTGCTCCTGGACTAGCGGCCTCCAAAAACATTCAGTACTTC. Encoded protein: CASSAPGLAASKNIQYF. The full variable domain, rest sourced from reference TRBV19 and TRBJ2-4, is DGGITQSPKYLFRKEGQNVTLSCEQNLNHDAMYWYRQDPGQGLRLIYYSQIVNDFQKGDIAEGYSVSREKKESFPLTVTSAQKNPTAFYLCASSAPGLAASKNIQYFGAGTRLSVL.

The rearrangement uses TRBV10-1 and TRBJ1-1, with a tentative D call TRBD1 (5 bases). V was pared by 8 bases and J by 0 bases, with 10 bases between. CDR3 length equals 13 residues. Germline V gene lookup returns CDR1 WNHNN and CDR2 SYGVQD (reference sequence). This CDR3 reads CASRQSMNTEAFF. For the CDR3, the DNA is TGCGCCAGCCGACAGTCCATGAACACTGAAGCTTTCTTT.

There are a few counts of this clone. This CDR3 reads CASSERGQDYGYTF. In nucleotides, the CDR3 is TGTGCCAGCAGTGAAAGGGGACAGGATTATGGCTACACCTTC. The gene calls are TRBV6-1 and TRBJ1-2; 8 nucleotides match TRBD1. Germline V gene sequence: CDR1 MNHNS, CDR2 SASEGT. V lost 2 bases, J lost 5 bases, and 4 bases stayed unmatched. The CDR3 is 14 residues long.

This chain connects TRBV6-1 to TRBJ1-2; D possibly corresponds to TRBD1 (5 bases). The V gene lost 9 bases and the J gene lost 8 bases, with 19 bases spanning the gap. Looked up from germline, CDR1 is MNHNS and CDR2 is SASEGT. The CDR3 has 13 residues. The CDR3 region has the DNA TGTGCCAGAAGACACCTCAGGGTAAACGGCTACACCTTC. Amino acids: CARRHLRVNGYTF.

The chain uses TRBV6-1 and TRBJ1-2; D ambiguous. The CDR3 loop spans 14 amino acids. V gave up 2 bases and J gave up 3 bases, with 10 bases separating them. From germline, CDR1 is MNHNS and CDR2 SASEGT. DNA for the CDR3: TGTGCCAGCAGTGAATCAAACAAACACTATGGCTACACCTTC. Amino acids: CASSESNKHYGYTF.

The chain is built from TRBV29-1 and TRBJ2-7; D is possibly TRBD2 (7 bases). Germline V gene data show CDR1 as SQVTM and CDR2 as ANQGSEA. V lost 6 bases, J lost 6 bases, and 18 bases lay in between. The CDR3 consists of 13 residues. This CDR3 is CSVRSGGQGEQYF. The DNA of the CDR3 is TGCAGCGTACGCTCCGGGGGGCAAGGCGAGCAGTACTTC.

CDR3 DNA: TGTGCCAGAAGCTTAGTCGGTCCTAATTCGGAGGGTAATGAAAAACTGTTTTTT. As protein: CARSLVGPNSEGNEKLFF. The J gene is TRBJ1-4, the V gene TRBV7-5. TRBV7-5 is a pseudogene segment. The CDR3 runs 18 residues.

A remark on this clone: This sample also contains other DNA sequences that code for the same CDR3. The J gene is TRBJ1-1, the V gene TRBV29-1, with D possibly being TRBD1 (6 bases). V was pared by 3 bases and J by 4 bases, with 6 bases between. The CDR3 is 11 residues long. Germline loops: CDR1 SQVTM, CDR2 ANQGSEA. The DNA for the CDR3 is TGCAGCGTTGACAGGGGCACTGAAGCTTTCTTT. It is translated as CSVDRGTEAFF.

The V gene is TRBV10-3, the J gene TRBJ2-7; D unclear. The length of the CDR3 is 11 residues. Trimming pared 3 bases from V and 3 bases from J, leaving 3 bases between. Germline V lookup: CDR1 ENHRY, CDR2 SYGVKD. The CDR3 region has the DNA TGTGCCATCAGTGACAGCTACGAGCAGTACTTC. It specifies CAISDSYEQYF.

The CDR3 region is CASRFVTGGAFYEQYF. The CDR3 bases are TGCGCCAGCAGATTTGTGACGGGAGGCGCCTTCTACGAGCAGTACTTC. The chain carries TRBV5-1 and TRBJ2-7, with TRBD2 matching over 7 bases. The V segment lost 5 bases and the J segment 3 bases; nucleotides outside the gene matches: 14. The CDR3 is 16 amino acids. The germline V gene has CDR1 SGHRS and CDR2 YFSETQ.

This clone was detected once. This chain links TRBV7-2 with TRBJ1-4; 9 bases agree with TRBD1. Germline trimming cut 2 bases from V and 5 bases from J; bases unmatched to any gene: 6. This CDR3 region has 16 residues. Germline V lookup: CDR1 SGHTA, CDR2 FQGNSA. The CDR3 loop is CASSLTRDRVNEKLFF. Here the CDR3 DNA reads TGTGCCAGCAGCTTAACCAGGGACAGGGTCAATGAAAAACTGTTTTTT.

This sequence joins TRBV19 and TRBJ1-1; D is possibly TRBD1 (5 bases). Looked up from germline, CDR1 is LNHDA and CDR2 is SQIVND (reference sequence). Trimming stripped 6 bases from V and 1 base from J, with 12 bases between. The CDR3 length is 14 residues. CDR3 sequence: CASRSPGANTEAFF. The CDR3 coding sequence is TGTGCCAGTAGGTCCCCTGGGGCGAACACTGAAGCTTTCTTT. The whole variable domain, remainder taken from reference TRBV19 and TRBJ1-1, is DGGITQSPKYLFRKEGQNVTLSCEQNLNHDAMYWYRQDPGQGLRLIYYSQIVNDFQKGDIAEGYSVSREKKESFPLTVTSAQKNPTAFYLCASRSPGANTEAFFGQGTRLTVV.